A selection of T cell receptor beta chains follows, all from one sample in a study of cytomegalovirus exposure and HLA in healthy donors. TCRdb's copy holds only in-frame clones and misses some; the assay was immunoSEQ multiplex PCR. The table shows 90,000 to 150,000 clones, with 63% occurring only once. The sample consisted of PBMCs. Receptors originate from a man aged 35-49 years in good health and CMV-seropositive. CDR3s include the opening cysteine and the closing phenylalanine or tryptophan. A D gene is named only where the DNA matches it firmly. Size values are once, few and many counts, or a class for expanded clones, and some rows have none.

V: TRBV2
J: TRBJ2-3
D: TRBD1
size: -
CDR3: CASSDPDGTGLSDTQYF
DNA: TGTGCCAGCAGTGACCCCGACGGGACAGGGCTCTCAGATACGCAGTATTTT

V: TRBV27
J: TRBJ2-5
D: -
size: -
CDR3: CASSSVYQETQYF
DNA: TGTGCCAGCAGTTCCGTGTACCAAGAGACCCAGTACTTC

V: TRBV6-4
J: TRBJ1-5
D: -
size: -
CDR3: CASSEQGGGNQPQHF
DNA: TGTGCCAGCAGTGAACAAGGGGGTGGCAATCAGCCCCAGCATTTT

V: TRBV30
J: TRBJ2-5
D: -
size: -
CDR3: CAWSRGGGETQYF
DNA: TGTGCCTGGAGTAGAGGGGGAGGGGAGACCCAGTACTTC

V: TRBV13
J: TRBJ2-3
D: -
size: -
CDR3: CASSPTWLLSTDTQYF
DNA: TGTGCCAGCAGCCCTACCTGGTTGCTCAGCACAGATACGCAGTATTTT

V: TRBV28
J: TRBJ1-1
D: TRBD1
size: once
CDR3: CASSPLPGQGEAFF
DNA: TGTGCCAGCAGTCCACTACCGGGACAGGGGGAAGCTTTCTTT

V: TRBV28
J: TRBJ1-2
D: -
size: few
CDR3: CASSSPPWTAHYGYTF
DNA: TGTGCCAGCAGTTCCCCACCCTGGACAGCCCACTATGGCTACACCTTC

V: TRBV9
J: TRBJ2-2
D: TRBD2
size: few
CDR3: CASSASGTGTGELFF
DNA: TGTGCCAGCAGCGCTAGCGGAACAGGCACCGGGGAGCTGTTTTTT

V: TRBV5-1
J: TRBJ2-7
D: -
size: -
CDR3: CASSLDTYEQYF
DNA: TGCGCCAGCAGCTTGGATACGTACGAGCAGTACTTC

V: TRBV7-9
J: TRBJ1-2
D: -
size: -
CDR3: CASSLYGILDYGYTF
DNA: TGTGCCAGCAGCTTATACGGTATTTTGGACTATGGCTACACCTTC

V: TRBV25-1
J: TRBJ2-1
D: -
size: -
CDR3: CASSELSQREQFF
DNA: TGTGCCAGCAGTGAATTGTCCCAGCGGGAGCAGTTCTTC

V: TRBV29-1
J: TRBJ2-3
D: -
size: -
CDR3: CSVSTETDTQYF
DNA: TGCAGCGTTTCGACAGAAACAGATACGCAGTATTTT

V: TRBV27
J: TRBJ2-7
D: TRBD1
size: few
CDR3: CASSLGQGAGEQYF
DNA: TGTGCCAGCAGTTTAGGGCAGGGGGCCGGCGAGCAGTACTTC

V: TRBV28
J: TRBJ2-3
D: -
size: -
CDR3: CASRRGGGTDTQYF
DNA: TGTGCCAGCAGAAGAGGGGGGGGCACAGATACGCAGTATTTT

V: TRBV5-1
J: TRBJ2-3
D: -
size: few
CDR3: CASSLWSAATDTQYF
DNA: TGCGCCAGCAGCTTGTGGAGTGCCGCCACAGATACGCAGTATTTT

V: TRBV6-5
J: TRBJ1-1
D: -
size: -
CDR3: CASSPNPGGEAFF
DNA: TGTGCCAGCAGCCCCAACCCGGGAGGAGAAGCTTTCTTT

V: TRBV5-6
J: TRBJ1-1
D: -
size: -
CDR3: CASSLALSNTEAFF
DNA: TGTGCCAGCAGCTTGGCTTTGTCTAACACTGAAGCTTTCTTT

V: TRBV5-1
J: TRBJ2-3
D: TRBD1
size: -
CDR3: CASSSGTASTDTQYF
DNA: TGCGCCAGCAGCTCTGGGACAGCCAGCACAGATACGCAGTATTTT

V: TRBV5-1
J: TRBJ2-2
D: -
size: -
CDR3: CASSEGDTGELFF
DNA: TGCGCCAGCAGCGAGGGGGACACCGGGGAGCTGTTTTTT

V: TRBV6-4
J: TRBJ2-1
D: TRBD2
size: -
CDR3: CASSDGTSGRAGNEQFF
DNA: TGTGCCAGCAGTGACGGGACTAGCGGGAGGGCTGGGAATGAGCAGTTCTTC

V: TRBV7-3
J: TRBJ1-3
D: -
size: -
CDR3: CASSLNQANSGNTIYF
DNA: TGTGCCAGCAGCTTAAATCAGGCTAACTCTGGAAACACCATATATTTT

V: TRBV5-6
J: TRBJ2-3
D: TRBD2
size: few
CDR3: CASSALAGGTDTQYF
DNA: TGTGCCAGCAGCGCTCTAGCGGGAGGGACAGATACGCAGTATTTT

V: TRBV5-8
J: TRBJ2-3
D: -
size: -
CDR3: CASSLAVGLTDTQYF
DNA: TGTGCCAGCAGCTTGGCGGTGGGACTCACAGATACGCAGTATTTT

V: TRBV11-2
J: TRBJ2-3
D: TRBD1
size: -
CDR3: CASSLDRVGDTQYF
DNA: TGTGCCAGCAGCTTGGACAGGGTTGGAGATACGCAGTATTTT

V: TRBV13
J: TRBJ1-1
D: TRBD1
size: -
CDR3: CASSLADRGWSAFF
DNA: TGTGCCAGCAGCTTAGCGGACAGGGGGTGGTCGGCTTTCTTT

V: TRBV9
J: TRBJ2-7
D: TRBD1
size: -
CDR3: CASSPNPTGYEQYF
DNA: TGTGCCAGCAGCCCCAATCCGACAGGGTACGAGCAGTACTTC

V: TRBV28
J: TRBJ2-7
D: TRBD1
size: -
CDR3: CASSPIRDRGFREQYF
DNA: TGTGCCAGCAGTCCAATCCGGGACAGAGGGTTTCGGGAGCAGTACTTC

V: TRBV5-1
J: TRBJ2-5
D: -
size: -
CDR3: CASSQAGGTQETQYF
DNA: TGCGCCAGCAGCCAAGCTGGGGGGACCCAAGAGACCCAGTACTTC

V: TRBV6-5
J: TRBJ1-5
D: -
size: -
CDR3: CASSKGTSNQPQHF
DNA: TGTGCCAGCTCTAAGGGGACTTCCAATCAGCCCCAGCATTTT